The present T cell receptor (beta chain) was sequenced within a study of tumor and adjacent non-tumor tissue in lung cancer (dated 2018 in TCRdb). Regarding the research as a whole: The cohort included approximately 13 adenocarcinoma, 2 squamous cell carcinoma and 1 small cell lung cancer patients. TCRbeta CDR3 sequencing was performed on under 35 paired specimens, with one tumor sample and one normal lung sample collected per patient. In total, sequencing yielded 95 million to 150 million productive TCRbeta reads, which works out to an average of approximately 4.2 million reads per sample. Among the approximately 15 patients, ages ranged from roughly 31 to 76 years, around ten were men and 5 were women, and disease was TNM stage I to III. Using bulk TCRbeta repertoires from roughly 14 lung cancer patients, the study set lung tumor tissue side by side with matched distant non-tumor lung tissue. Study-wide conclusions, independent of this receptor: Significantly higher TCR diversity was found in younger patients, and higher tumor TCR diversity was associated with shorter overall and disease-free survival. Tumor tissue showed significantly higher TCR diversity (inverse Simpson) than normal lung tissue, at around 450 vs 150 (P = 0.0075, Mann-Whitney U test). Only around 14 patients were in the cohort, and the authors stated that larger samples and more detailed clinical data are needed. The methods do not name the sequencing platform or mention unique molecular identifiers. Peripheral blood was not sequenced, so blood TCRbeta repertoires were not examined in the lung cancer patients of the study. A significantly larger cumulative share of the repertoire was made up by the top 100 clones in normal lung than in tumor tissue.

RNA was isolated from bulk, unsorted tissue, and RNA quality was assessed with a NanoDrop ND-1000 and an Agilent 2100. For the normal lung samples, distant non-tumor tissue was collected more than 3 cm away from the tumor edge. Newly diagnosed lung cancer patients without prior chemotherapy who had been admitted for thoracic surgery in China between August and November 2014 were enrolled as donors. Patients who had received previous radiotherapy or chemotherapy, or who had another concurrent cancer, were excluded from the study. Pieces of surgical tissue measuring roughly 1-2.1 cm3 were kept in RNAlater solution and held at -80 degrees C until needed. The library was obtained by multiplex PCR. Reads for this sample came from an Illumina HiSeq 2500. TCRbeta libraries were built by three rounds of nested PCR using primers (Table S4), following protocols modified from ARM-PCR. Before sequencing, PCR products of 200-500 bp were excised from the gel and purified with the QIAquick gel extraction kit. The authors processed their data as follows. Reads were cleaned with Trimmomatic, merged with FLASH into complete CDR3 sequences, and assigned to V(D)J germline segments with MiTCR. Clonal diversity was calculated as the inverse Simpson's index using VDJtools. A read counted as productive if the sequence was in-frame and lacked a premature stop codon. TCRdb reprocessing: public reads trimmed at Q25 with fastp, clones called with MiXCR, in-frame beta chains kept. Every CDR3 protein is listed once, alongside the most common genes and DNA of its rows. These V and J calls derive from TCRdb rather than the authors' analysis. This sample lists some 95,000 distinct CDR3 sequences; about 80% were detected once. About 30% of the sample is taken by the ten largest.

With regard to this clonotype: Its antigen is still unknown. No quality values exist for individual bases; no much larger clone is one base distant.

Reading from cysteine to phenylalanine, the CDR3 counts 16 amino acids. The read is trimmed to its CDR3 DNA, 48 bases read in frame from base 1. Per the germline V gene (reference sequence), DFQATT is the CDR1 and SNEGSKA is the CDR2. The germline V and J ends show losses of 0 bases and 1 base respectively, and no gene match explains 7 bases of the junction. The chain couples TRBV20-1 to TRBJ2-3; 7 bases in between match TRBD1. The receptor comes from a man between 60 and 70 years old with small cell lung cancer. Sequencing was performed on distant non-tumor lung tissue. The nucleotides read TGCAGTGCTAGAGATGCTTCAGGGGGACGCACAGATACGCAGTATTTT. This gives the protein CSARDASGGRTDTQYF.